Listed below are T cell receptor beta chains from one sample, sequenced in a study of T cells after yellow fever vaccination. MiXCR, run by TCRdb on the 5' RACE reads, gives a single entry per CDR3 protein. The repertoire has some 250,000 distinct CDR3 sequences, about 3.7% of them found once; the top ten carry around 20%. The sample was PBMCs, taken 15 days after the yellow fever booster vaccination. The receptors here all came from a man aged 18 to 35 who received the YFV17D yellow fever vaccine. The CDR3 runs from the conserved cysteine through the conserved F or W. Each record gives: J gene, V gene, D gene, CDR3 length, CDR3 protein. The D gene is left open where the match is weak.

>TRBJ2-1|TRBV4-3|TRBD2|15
CASSRESGGAGEQFF
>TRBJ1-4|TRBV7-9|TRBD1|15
CASSTTSGGGEKLFF
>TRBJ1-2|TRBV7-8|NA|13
CASSPGPNYGYTF
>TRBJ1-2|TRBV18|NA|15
CASSPGQERIYGYTF
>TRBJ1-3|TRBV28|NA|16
CASTPAWGEPGNTIYF
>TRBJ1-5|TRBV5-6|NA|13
CASSTGVYQPQHF
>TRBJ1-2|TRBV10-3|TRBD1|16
CAISESYLRQGDGYTF
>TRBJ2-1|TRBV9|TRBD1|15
CASSGMGQGYNEQFF
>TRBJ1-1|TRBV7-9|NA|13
CASSLVGHTEDFF
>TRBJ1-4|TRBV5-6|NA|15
CASSMRGGGVEKLFF
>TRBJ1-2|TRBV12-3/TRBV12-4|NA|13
CASSLVENYGYTF
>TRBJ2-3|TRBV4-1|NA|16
CASSQLGPPAGDTQYF
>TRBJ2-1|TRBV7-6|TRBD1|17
CASSFYAGTGAGNEQFF
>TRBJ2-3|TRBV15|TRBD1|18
CATTNDRGVRAFTDTQYF
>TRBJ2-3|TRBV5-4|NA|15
CASRPGLRNTDTQYF
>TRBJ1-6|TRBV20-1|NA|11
CSAQTGPIPHF
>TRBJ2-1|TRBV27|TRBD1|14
CASSPGTGYNEQFF
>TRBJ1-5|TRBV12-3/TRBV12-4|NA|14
CASSRGEGVKPQHF
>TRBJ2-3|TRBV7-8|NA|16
CASSLESSLGTDTQYF
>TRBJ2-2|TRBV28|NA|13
CASSSQNTGELFF
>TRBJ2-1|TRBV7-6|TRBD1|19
CASTEGPYRDRSSYNEQFF
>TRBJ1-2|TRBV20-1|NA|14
CSAREGAANYGYTF
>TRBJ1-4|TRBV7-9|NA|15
CASSLAVGHNEKLFF
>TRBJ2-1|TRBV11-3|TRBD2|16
CASSPRTSGGANEQFF
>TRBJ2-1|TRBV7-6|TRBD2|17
CASSLRERGSSYNEQFF
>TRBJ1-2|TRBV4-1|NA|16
CASSQEFAGANYGYTF
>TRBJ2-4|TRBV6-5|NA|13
CASRGHVDNIQYF
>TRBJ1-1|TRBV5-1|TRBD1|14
CASSMGQGESEAFF
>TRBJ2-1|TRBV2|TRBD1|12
CASNWDSEEQFF
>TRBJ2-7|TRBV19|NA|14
CASTAGDSPHEQYF
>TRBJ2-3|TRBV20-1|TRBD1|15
CSAREHRGPTDTQYF
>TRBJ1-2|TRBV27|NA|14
CASSLSAATYGYTF
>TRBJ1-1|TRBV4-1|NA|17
CASSSRQGMGGNTEAFF
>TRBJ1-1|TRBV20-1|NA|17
CSARGTIRDPLDTEAFF
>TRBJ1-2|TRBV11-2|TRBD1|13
CASSSQGGHGYTF
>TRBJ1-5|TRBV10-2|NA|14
CASSEGRGSEAQHF
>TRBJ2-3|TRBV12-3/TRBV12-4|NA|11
CASMERDTQYF
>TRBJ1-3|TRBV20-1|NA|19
CSASEGDGYATISGNTIYF
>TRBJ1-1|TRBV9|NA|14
CASSVDWGATEAFF
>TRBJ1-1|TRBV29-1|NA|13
CSGLPDGHTEAFF
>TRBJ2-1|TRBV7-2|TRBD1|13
CASSFNKGQVGFF
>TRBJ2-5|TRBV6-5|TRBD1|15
CASSYRTGQGETQYF
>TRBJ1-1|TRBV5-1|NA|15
CASSLEAGPSTEAFF
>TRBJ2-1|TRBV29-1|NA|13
CSVETDTLNEQFF
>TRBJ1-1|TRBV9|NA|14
CASSVTGGNTEAFF
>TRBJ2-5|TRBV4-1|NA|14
CASSQDRPQETQYF
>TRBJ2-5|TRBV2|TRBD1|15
CASGTGGNLKETQYF